This T cell receptor beta chain was captured in a study of CXCR3-negative and CXCR3-positive naive CD8 T cells. Findings and limits, study-wide: TRBV-TRBJ usage matched between naive CXCR3-negative and CXCR3-positive cells but not between memory cells.

The study made its TRB cDNA libraries by 5' RACE, adding UMI labels. After re-calling the 5' RACE reads, TCRdb lists one entry per CDR3 protein, DNA absent. The sample is made up of about 130,000 distinct CDR3 sequences, and the top ten hold around 0.27% of it. For this clonotype: No antigen is known for it.

CDR1 and CDR2 from the germline V gene are MDHEN and SYDVKM. The CDR3 length is 15 residues. Source material: naive CXCR3- CD8+ T cells from blood. Subset in this sample: CD45RO-CCR7+CD27+CD95- naive CD8+ T cells lacking CXCR3 (TNR3-). The sequence was obtained from a human donor in good health. Some clones in this sample may be carry-over from other donors' samples. The rearrangement joins TRBV28 to TRBJ2-3; TCRdb gives TRBD2 as the D gene, but with no DNA this cannot be confirmed. CDR3 residues: CASSPGLARTDTQYF.